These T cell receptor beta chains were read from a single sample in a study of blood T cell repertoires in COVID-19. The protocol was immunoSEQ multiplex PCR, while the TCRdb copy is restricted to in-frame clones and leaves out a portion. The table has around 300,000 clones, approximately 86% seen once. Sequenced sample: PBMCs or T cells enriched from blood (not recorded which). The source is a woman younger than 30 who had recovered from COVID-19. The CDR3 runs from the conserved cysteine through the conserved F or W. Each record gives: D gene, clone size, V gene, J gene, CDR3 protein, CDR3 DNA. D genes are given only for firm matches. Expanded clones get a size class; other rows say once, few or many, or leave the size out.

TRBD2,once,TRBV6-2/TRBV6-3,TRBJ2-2,CASSYFRTSGLNTGELFF,TGTGCCAGCAGTTATTTTAGGACTAGTGGGTTGAACACCGGGGAGCTGTTTTTT
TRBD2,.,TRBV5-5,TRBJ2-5,CASSLAGGKAETQYF,TGTGCCAGCAGCTTGGCCGGGGGGAAAGCGGAGACCCAGTACTTC
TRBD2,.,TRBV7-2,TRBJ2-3,CASSEVAGDTQYF,TGTGCCAGCAGCGAAGTAGCGGGAGATACGCAGTATTTT
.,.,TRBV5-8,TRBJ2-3,CASTLRGTDTQYF,TGTGCCAGCACCCTTCGGGGCACAGATACGCAGTATTTT
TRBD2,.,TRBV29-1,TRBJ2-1,CSVETSGKSVYNEQFF,TGCAGCGTTGAGACTAGCGGGAAATCGGTCTACAATGAGCAGTTCTTC
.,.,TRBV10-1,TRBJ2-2,CASSGTGAPNTGELFF,TGCGCCAGCAGTGGTACAGGAGCCCCGAACACCGGGGAGCTGTTTTTT
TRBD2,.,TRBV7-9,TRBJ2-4,CASSLVVGGPNIQYF,TGTGCCAGCAGCTTAGTTGTGGGAGGGCCTAACATTCAGTACTTC
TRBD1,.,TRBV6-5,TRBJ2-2,CASSSSGQGASGELFF,TGTGCCAGCAGTTCGTCGGGCCAGGGGGCCTCCGGGGAGCTGTTTTTT
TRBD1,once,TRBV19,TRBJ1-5,CASREDRGENQPQHF,TGTGCCAGTAGAGAGGACAGGGGAGAGAATCAGCCCCAGCATTTT
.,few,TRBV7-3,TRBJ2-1,CASSRGLEQFF,TGTGCCAGCAGCCGGGGGTTAGAGCAGTTCTTC
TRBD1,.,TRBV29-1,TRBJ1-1,CSGGTGEGEAFF,TGCAGCGGTGGGACAGGGGAAGGTGAAGCTTTCTTT
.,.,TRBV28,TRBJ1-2,CASSFANTNYGYTF,TGTGCCAGCAGTTTTGCAAACACCAACTATGGCTACACCTTC
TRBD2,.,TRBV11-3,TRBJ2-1,CASSLEAGGQNEQFF,TGTGCCAGCAGCTTAGAAGCGGGGGGGCAAAATGAGCAGTTCTTC
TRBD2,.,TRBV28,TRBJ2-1,CASRSSGGASNEQFF,TGTGCCAGCAGGTCTAGCGGGGGGGCGAGCAATGAGCAGTTCTTC
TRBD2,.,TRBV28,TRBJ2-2,CASNPMGLAVNTGELFF,TGTGCCAGCAACCCGATGGGGCTAGCGGTGAACACCGGGGAGCTGTTTTTT
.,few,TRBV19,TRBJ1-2,CASSIVAGRDYGYTF,TGTGCCAGTAGTATAGTAGCGGGCAGGGACTATGGCTACACCTTC
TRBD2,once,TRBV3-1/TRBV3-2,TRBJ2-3,CASSDGTSGGPSTDTQYF,TGTGCCAGCAGCGACGGGACTAGCGGGGGGCCCAGCACAGATACGCAGTATTTT
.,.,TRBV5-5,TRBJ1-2,CASSSDTYGYTF,TGTGCCAGCAGCTCCGACACCTATGGCTACACCTTC
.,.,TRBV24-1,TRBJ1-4,CATSDLSDSLSGNEKLFF,TGTGCCACCAGTGATTTATCGGACAGCCTTTCGGGAAATGAAAAACTGTTTTTT
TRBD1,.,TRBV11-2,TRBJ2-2,CASSLHGQGGTGELFF,TGTGCCAGCAGCTTACATGGACAGGGGGGAACCGGGGAGCTGTTTTTT
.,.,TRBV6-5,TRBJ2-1,CASSSGTTYNEQFF,TGTGCCAGCAGTTCCGGTACTACCTACAATGAGCAGTTCTTC
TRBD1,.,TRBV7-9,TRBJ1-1,CASSSPRGRGTEAFF,TGTGCCAGCAGCTCACCCAGGGGGCGCGGGACTGAAGCTTTCTTT
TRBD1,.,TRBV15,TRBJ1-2,CATSGTGQGLYGYTF,TGTGCCACCAGCGGAACGGGACAGGGGCTTTATGGCTACACCTTC